This entry lists 13 T cell receptor beta chains sequenced from one sample in a study of cytomegalovirus exposure and HLA in healthy donors. The primer mix had 60 Vbeta and 13 Jbeta primers. Generated by immunoSEQ multiplex PCR, the TCRdb table keeps only in-frame clones and is missing some. The sample lists approximately 150,000 clones, about four fifths occurring once. Sequenced material: PBMCs. These receptors came from a man younger than 40 in good health and CMV-seronegative.

This clone was counted only a few times. The chain combines TRBV5-1 with TRBJ1-2; D might be TRBD1 (5 bases). Germline CDR1 SGHRS, CDR2 YFSETQ. CDR3 length: 13 residues. With 4 bases removed from V and 2 bases from J, the gap between germline ends came to 9 bases. CDR3 sequence: CASSQTENYGYTF. The CDR3 bases are TGCGCCAGCAGCCAGACAGAGAACTATGGCTACACCTTC.

The rearrangement joins TRBV19 to TRBJ2-1, with D maybe TRBD2 (6 bases). The length of the CDR3 is 17 residues. V dropped 4 bases and J dropped 6 bases, with 22 bases sitting between them. Germline CDR1 is LNHDA and CDR2 is SQIVND (reference sequence). CDR3 in DNA: TGTGCCAGTAGTAAACCGATGGAGAGCGGACTATTCAATGAGCAGTTCTTC. Its translation: CASSKPMESGLFNEQFF.

The table lists this clone with a count of one. This sequence joins TRBV7-8 and TRBJ1-5; D gene uncertain. Looked up from germline, CDR1 is SGHVS and CDR2 is FQNEAQ. The CDR3 totals 15 residues. V was clipped by 5 bases and J by 1 base, with 12 bases between them. In nucleotides, the CDR3 is TGTGCCAGCAGCCCGGAACGGGTGAGCAATCAGCCCCAGCATTTT. The encoded protein is CASSPERVSNQPQHF.

The rearrangement joins TRBV5-6 to TRBJ2-5, with 8 bases identical to TRBD2. Germline CDR1 SGHDT, CDR2 YYEEEE. The CDR3 covers 16 residues. With 0 bases clipped from V and 5 bases from J, the junction kept 9 bases outside the gene matches. Here the CDR3 reads CASSLEVAGGRETQYF. The CDR3 DNA follows: TGTGCCAGCAGCTTGGAGGTGGCGGGGGGCAGGGAGACCCAGTACTTC.

This chain links TRBV7-3 with TRBJ2-5, with 7 nucleotides matching TRBD2. Germline V gene data show CDR1 as SGHTA and CDR2 as FQGTGA. After removal of 5 bases from V and 0 bases from J, the junction contained 6 bases not matched to a gene. The CDR3 runs to 15 residues. The CDR3 bases are TGTGCCAGCAGCCCGACAGCGGGATACCAAGAGACCCAGTACTTC. Protein product: CASSPTAGYQETQYF.

This clone was observed once. The chain uses TRBV5-4 and TRBJ2-5; weak D call: TRBD2 (5 bases). In germline, CDR1 is SGHNT, CDR2 YYREEE (reference sequence). The CDR3 runs 14 residues. Trimming shortened V by 4 bases and J by 6 bases, and 16 bases separated the two germline ends. The CDR3 loop reads CASSPTGPGKTQYF. In DNA form, the CDR3 reads TGTGCCAGCAGCCCGACCGGCCCGGGGAAGACCCAGTACTTC.

This clone was counted only a few times. The J gene is TRBJ1-5, the V gene TRBV6-1, with TRBD1 as a possible D gene (6 bases). V dropped 3 bases and J dropped 0 bases, with 21 bases sitting between them. Germline lookup yields CDR1 MNHNS and CDR2 SASEGT. This CDR3 has 19 amino acids. The CDR3 sequence: CASSESPRDIFYSNQPQHF. The DNA for the CDR3 is TGTGCCAGCAGTGAGTCGCCCCGGGACATCTTTTATAGCAATCAGCCCCAGCATTTT.

This chain joins TRBV28 and TRBJ1-2; 8 bases line up with TRBD1. Germline loops: CDR1 MDHEN, CDR2 SYDVKM. Trimming at V came to 3 bases and at J to 4 bases, leaving 7 bases not matched to a gene. This CDR3 spans 15 amino acids. The CDR3 DNA is TGTGCCAGCAGTTTGTTCAGGGGGCCGATCTATGGCTACACCTTC. Residues: CASSLFRGPIYGYTF.

This chain uses TRBV4-1 with TRBJ2-1; the match to TRBD1 covers 10 bases. The CDR3 totals 15 residues. The germline CDR1 and CDR2 sequences are MGHRA and YSYEKL. V trimming: 0 bases; J trimming: 8 bases; junction bases outside the gene matches: 4. This CDR3 reads CASSQDETGGYEQFF. The CDR3 nucleotides are TGCGCCAGCAGCCAAGATGAGACAGGGGGCTATGAGCAGTTCTTC.

The V call is TRBV28, the J call TRBJ2-7, with 11 bases matching TRBD2. CDR1 and CDR2 from the germline V gene are MDHEN and SYDVKM. The CDR3 consists of 22 residues. J was trimmed by 3 bases and V by 2 bases; bases with no gene match: 24. The DNA of the CDR3 is TGTGCCAGCAGTTTACTCCTTCTCTCGACTAGCGGGATAGGCCCGGAGTTCTACGAGCAGTACTTC. This translates into CASSLLLLSTSGIGPEFYEQYF.

V is TRBV28 and J is TRBJ1-1; D not certain. The CDR3 has 12 amino acids. The V gene lost 3 bases and the J gene lost 5 bases, with 7 bases spanning the gap. Germline V gene sequence: CDR1 MDHEN, CDR2 SYDVKM. The CDR3 is CASSFSETEAFF. Here the CDR3 DNA reads TGTGCCAGCAGTTTTTCTGAGACTGAAGCTTTCTTT.

This clone was seen a handful of times. The V and J genes are TRBV7-9 and TRBJ2-7; a possible D gene is TRBD2 (5 bases). The V end lost 4 bases, the J end lost 7 bases, and 14 bases lay between the germline ends. Germline V gene sequence: CDR1 SEHNR, CDR2 FQNEAQ (reference sequence). The CDR3 extends over 13 amino acids. CDR3 nucleotides: TGTGCCAGCAGCTCCCCCGGGGTTTGGGAGCAGTACTTC. The encoded protein is CASSSPGVWEQYF.

This clone has only one observation. The chain recombines TRBV27 with TRBJ2-1; 11 bases are shared with TRBD2. The J segment lost 6 bases and the V segment lost 7 bases, leaving 11 bases of the junction unmatched. The CDR3 has 16 residues. Per the germline V gene, CDR1 is MNHEY and CDR2 is SMNVEV (reference sequence). CDR3 DNA sequence: TGTGCCAGCACCTTGACCCCCGGGACTAGCGGCAATGAGCAGTTCTTC. Encoded protein: CASTLTPGTSGNEQFF.